This T cell receptor beta chain stems from a study of T cell responses to AZD1222 COVID-19 vaccine. The CDR3 consists of 14 residues. Per germline, CDR1 MDHEN and CDR2 SYDVKM. V was shortened by 5 bases and J by 2 bases, with 9 bases between the two germline ends. Whole-study results and caveats: The sample set comprised mostly white British donors with more females, and clonal diversity was possibly underestimated. Increased Spike-specific TCR breadth and depth were observed after two AZD1222 doses. No repertoire was sampled before or during the peak T cell response, only after it.

Sequencing was performed with immunoSEQ multiplex PCR; in TCRdb, only in-frame clones are kept and a portion is missing. Of 100,000 to 150,000 clones listed, over 75% are singletons. Details on this clone: Its cognate antigen is unknown.

The origin of this receptor is an adult in good health. The chain links TRBV28 to TRBJ1-4, with D possibly TRBD1 on 6 matching bases. The sequencing here drew on peripheral blood, taken on day 0 of AZD1222 vaccination. Here the CDR3 reads CASSAQGTNEKLFF. The CDR3 nucleotides read TGTGCCAGCAGTGCCCAGGGGACTAATGAAAAACTGTTTTTT.